A single sample gave rise to the 32 T cell receptor beta chains below, sequenced in a study of cytomegalovirus exposure and HLA in healthy donors. Produced via immunoSEQ multiplex PCR; TCRdb's table is partial and in-frame only. In the table there are 220,000 or so clones, around 87% of which are singletons. Sequencing was done on a sample of PBMCs. These receptors were collected from a woman younger than 30 in good health and CMV-seropositive.

This sequence joins TRBV7-9 and TRBJ2-7; 8 bases are shared with TRBD1. Germline V gene data show CDR1 as SEHNR and CDR2 as FQNEAQ (reference sequence). With V trimmed by 1 base and J by 7 bases, 3 bases remained unmatched. The CDR3 totals 13 residues. CDR3 nucleotides: TGTGCCAGCAGCTTAGGGACAGGGAGGGAGCAGTACTTC. Its translation is CASSLGTGREQYF.

This clone came up a few times. This sequence joins TRBV15 and TRBJ1-2, with D tentatively TRBD1 (5 bases). The CDR3 has 13 residues. Deletions cut 8 bases from V and 8 bases from J, with 18 bases between. Germline CDR1 reads LNHNV; CDR2 reads YYDKDF (reference sequence). The CDR3 loop is CATSSRDWRGYTF. The CDR3 region has the DNA TGTGCCACCTCCTCCCGGGACTGGCGGGGCTACACCTTC.

The chain has TRBV29-1 and TRBJ1-4; no reliable D call. Germline lookup yields CDR1 SQVTM and CDR2 ANQGSEA. With 4 bases removed from V and 7 bases from J, the gap between germline ends came to 10 bases. The CDR3 extends over 12 amino acids. CDR3 in amino acids: CSVAVSSEKLFF. In nucleotides, the CDR3 is TGCAGCGTTGCTGTATCCAGTGAAAAACTGTTTTTT. Based on the CDR3 plus reference TRBV29-1 and TRBJ1-4, the full variable domain is SAVISQKPSRDICQRGTSLTIQCQVDSQVTMMFWYRQQPGQSLTLIATANQGSEATYESGFVIDKFPISRPNLTFSTLTVSNMSPEDSSIYLCSVAVSSEKLFFGSGTQLSVL.

The CDR3 reads CASSQMGGSNQPQHF. The CDR3, as DNA: TGTGCCAGTAGCCAAATGGGGGGGAGCAATCAGCCCCAGCATTTT. This chain uses TRBV19 with TRBJ1-5; D is possibly TRBD1 (5 bases). The CDR3 sequence is 15 residues long. Per the germline V gene, CDR1 is LNHDA and CDR2 is SQIVND (reference sequence). V was cut by 6 bases and J by 1 base, with 13 bases left in between.

The J gene is TRBJ2-3, the V gene TRBV7-3, with 7 bases identical to TRBD1. After removal of 5 bases from V and 3 bases from J, the junction contained 8 bases not matched to a gene. Germline-derived CDR1 and CDR2 are SGHTA and FQGTGA. The CDR3 sequence is 15 residues long. The CDR3: CASSRGTVKTDTQYF. The CDR3 DNA is TGTGCCAGCAGCCGAGGGACAGTTAAAACAGATACGCAGTATTTT.

This chain joins TRBV11-2 and TRBJ2-1, with D uncertain. This CDR3 has 15 amino acids. Germline CDR1 reads SGHAT; CDR2 reads FQNNGV. V lost 3 bases and J lost 0, with 9 bases in between. CDR3 nucleotide sequence: TGTGCCAGCAGCTTCGGTGTAAGCTCCTACAATGAGCAGTTCTTC. Translating it yields CASSFGVSSYNEQFF.

This clone occurred a few times. CDR3: CASSGQPGQELYEQYF. For the CDR3, the DNA is TGTGCCAGCAGTGGCCAACCGGGACAGGAACTTTACGAGCAGTACTTC. The chain carries TRBV2 and TRBJ2-7; 8 bases are a match to TRBD1. Germline-derived CDR1 and CDR2 are SNHLY and FYNNEI. The CDR3 has 16 amino acids. V trimming: 4 bases; J trimming: 4 bases; junction bases outside the gene matches: 12.

The chain employs TRBV7-8 and TRBJ2-1; 7 nucleotides align to TRBD2. This CDR3 region has 16 residues. Trimming removed 1 base from V and 8 bases from J; junction bases left unmatched: 11. CDR1 SGHVS and CDR2 FQNEAQ come from the germline V gene. The CDR3 region is CASSLGWTSSLDEQFF. DNA for the CDR3: TGTGCCAGCAGCTTAGGGTGGACTAGTTCGCTCGATGAGCAGTTCTTC.

The genes are TRBV5-1 and TRBJ1-4; TRBD1 matches 7 bases. Per germline, CDR1 SGHRS and CDR2 YFSETQ. After removal of 1 base from V and 8 bases from J, the junction contained 5 bases not matched to a gene. CDR3 length: 14 amino acids. The CDR3 DNA sequence: TGCGCCAGCAGCTTGAGAAGGGGGCAGGAAAAACTGTTTTTT. This sequence encodes CASSLRRGQEKLFF.

This sequence joins TRBV19 and TRBJ2-7; 11 bases align to TRBD2. V dropped 5 bases and J dropped 3; count of bases not matched to a gene: 9. This CDR3 region has 16 residues. Germline lookup yields CDR1 LNHDA and CDR2 SQIVND (reference sequence). The chain's CDR3 is CASSPTSGSGFYEQYF. CDR3 sequence (DNA): TGTGCCAGTAGTCCTACTAGCGGGAGTGGGTTCTACGAGCAGTACTTC. Supplemented by reference TRBV19 and TRBJ2-7, the full variable domain reads DGGITQSPKYLFRKEGQNVTLSCEQNLNHDAMYWYRQDPGQGLRLIYYSQIVNDFQKGDIAEGYSVSREKKESFPLTVTSAQKNPTAFYLCASSPTSGSGFYEQYFGPGTRLTVT.

The chain employs TRBV28 and TRBJ2-5; tentative D call: TRBD1 (6 bases). Germline CDR1 MDHEN, CDR2 SYDVKM. This CDR3 is built from 14 residues. The V gene lost 5 bases and the J gene lost 4 bases, with 14 bases spanning the gap. The CDR3 DNA is TGTGCCAGCAGTCCGACAGGATCGAGAGAGACCCAGTACTTC. Residues: CASSPTGSRETQYF.

This chain uses TRBV25-1 with TRBJ2-1, with 7 bases aligning to TRBD1. Germline V CDR1 and CDR2: MGHDK, SYGVNS. V lost 1 base and J lost 4; bases outside the gene matches: 10. The CDR3 is 17 amino acids. CDR3 protein: CASSELTRDRIYNEQFF. As DNA, the CDR3 is TGTGCCAGCAGTGAATTGACCCGGGACAGAATTTACAATGAGCAGTTCTTC.

The V gene is TRBV2, the J gene TRBJ2-7; no clear D gene. Trimming removed 3 bases at V and 0 bases at J, with 9 bases between. Germline assignment: CDR1 SNHLY and CDR2 FYNNEI. The length of the CDR3 is 14 residues. The CDR3 loop is CASSDPRVSYEQYF. CDR3 in DNA: TGTGCCAGCAGTGATCCAAGAGTCTCCTACGAGCAGTACTTC.

J is TRBJ1-2 and V is TRBV9, with a weak D call TRBD1 (6 bases). The V gene's germline CDR1 is SGDLS and CDR2 YYNGEE. The CDR3 loop spans 14 amino acids. The ends were cut back, 0 bases at V and 6 bases at J, with 12 bases in the middle. The CDR3 DNA sequence: TGTGCCAGCAGCGTAGAGGTGGGGGCAGATGGCTACACCTTC. Its translation is CASSVEVGADGYTF.

In its sample, this clone was seen a few times. This chain uses TRBV27 with TRBJ1-2; 9 nucleotides align to TRBD1. Per the germline V gene, CDR1 is MNHEY and CDR2 is SMNVEV (reference sequence). This CDR3 is built from 14 residues. Unmatched junction bases numbered 5, after V lost 5 bases and J lost 4 bases. The DNA for the CDR3 is TGTGCCAGCAGTCCCCCGGGACAGGGCTATGGCTACACCTTC. It specifies CASSPPGQGYGYTF.

The chain combines TRBV9 with TRBJ2-7; 7 positions match TRBD2. In germline, CDR1 is SGDLS, CDR2 YYNGEE. This CDR3 contains 16 residues. Trimming took 6 bases from V and 6 from J; bases not matched to a gene: 18. The CDR3 region is CASTINAPGLWGEQYF. The CDR3 bases are TGTGCCAGCACCATAAACGCTCCGGGACTATGGGGCGAGCAGTACTTC.

The chain couples TRBV6-5 to TRBJ2-5; TRBD2 agrees at 7 bases. Germline loops: CDR1 MNHEY, CDR2 SVGAGI. V dropped 6 bases and J dropped 5; count of bases not matched to a gene: 3. The CDR3 consists of 12 residues. CDR3 sequence: CASRREGETQYF. CDR3 sequence (DNA): TGTGCCAGCAGGAGGGAGGGGGAGACCCAGTACTTC.

The rearrangement links TRBV27 to TRBJ2-2, with 7 bases aligning to TRBD1. Per germline, CDR1 MNHEY and CDR2 SMNVEV (reference sequence). J gave up 6 bases and V 4 bases, and 5 bases lay outside the gene matches. This CDR3 spans 14 amino acids. CDR3 loop: CASSSDRHPGELFF. The CDR3 DNA reads TGTGCCAGCAGTTCGGACAGGCACCCCGGGGAGCTGTTTTTT.

V usage is TRBV19 and J usage is TRBJ1-2; D may be TRBD1 (6 bases). The CDR3 totals 13 residues. The germline gives CDR1 LNHDA, CDR2 SQIVND (reference sequence). Trimming removed 9 bases from V and 2 bases from J, with 13 bases in between. CDR3 sequence: CASGGGGNYGYTF. The CDR3 DNA reads TGTGCCAGCGGGGGGGGCGGGAACTATGGCTACACCTTC.

This clone was seen once. The rearrangement uses TRBV28 and TRBJ2-7; D uncertain. The CDR3 is made up of 13 amino acids. CDR1 is MDHEN, CDR2 SYDVKM, per germline. Trimming removed 1 base from V and 5 bases from J, with 9 bases in between. Here the CDR3 reads CASSLLVRNEQYF. In DNA, the CDR3 is TGTGCCAGCAGTTTATTGGTCAGGAACGAGCAGTACTTC.

The chain couples TRBV30 to TRBJ1-1; D perhaps matches TRBD1 (5 bases). Germline V lookup: CDR1 GTSNPN, CDR2 SVGIG (reference sequence). The CDR3 is 14 residues long. V lost 5 bases and J lost 0, with 13 bases in between. The CDR3 DNA follows: TGTGCCTGGTGTACCGGGACTGTGAACACTGAAGCTTTCTTT. Translated: CAWCTGTVNTEAFF.

This clone was found a few times. The chain uses TRBV2 and TRBJ1-2; D uncertain. The CDR3 is 13 amino acids. V lost 1 base to trimming and J lost 4 bases, with 7 bases between them. CDR1 is SNHLY, CDR2 FYNNEI, per germline. The CDR3 region is CASSEERFYGYTF. The CDR3 nucleotides are TGTGCCAGCAGTGAAGAACGGTTCTATGGCTACACCTTC.

This clone was counted once. This chain links TRBV4-2 with TRBJ2-7, with TRBD1 identical over 8 bases. The CDR3 length is 14 residues. Looked up from germline, CDR1 is LGHNA and CDR2 is YNFKEQ. V lost 6 bases and J lost 5; bases outside the gene matches: 9. In DNA, the CDR3 is TGTGCCAGCAGTCCCGGACAGGGTGTAGACGAGCAGTACTTC. Encoded protein: CASSPGQGVDEQYF.

This rearrangement joins TRBV19 to TRBJ1-5, with TRBD1 identical over 9 bases. V lost 6 bases, J lost 5 bases, and 5 bases stayed unmatched. This CDR3 comprises 14 residues. The V gene's germline CDR1 is LNHDA and CDR2 SQIVND (reference sequence). The CDR3 spells CASRDRGTDQPQHF. Written as DNA, the CDR3 is TGTGCCAGTAGGGACAGGGGCACGGATCAGCCCCAGCATTTT.

This clone was observed once. The chain carries TRBV29-1 and TRBJ1-1; D is possibly TRBD1 (5 bases). In germline, CDR1 is SQVTM, CDR2 ANQGSEA. Trimming shortened V by 0 bases and J by 0 bases, and 17 bases separated the two germline ends. The CDR3 is made up of 17 amino acids. CDR3: CSVEEGRDGAMNTEAFF. CDR3 DNA: TGCAGCGTTGAAGAGGGCAGGGATGGGGCTATGAACACTGAAGCTTTCTTT. The whole variable domain, filled in from reference TRBV29-1 and TRBJ1-1, reads SAVISQKPSRDICQRGTSLTIQCQVDSQVTMMFWYRQQPGQSLTLIATANQGSEATYESGFVIDKFPISRPNLTFSTLTVSNMSPEDSSIYLCSVEEGRDGAMNTEAFFGQGTRLTVV.

The chain employs TRBV19 and TRBJ1-5; D call uncertain. There are 13 residues in the CDR3. Trimming took off 9 bases at V and 3 bases at J, with 12 bases between the two ends. Germline V lookup: CDR1 LNHDA, CDR2 SQIVND (reference sequence). The CDR3 sequence is CASQTSNNQPQHF. In nucleotides, the CDR3 is TGTGCCAGCCAGACATCCAACAATCAGCCCCAGCATTTT.

The rearrangement uses TRBV9 and TRBJ2-7; D ambiguous. The germline V gene has CDR1 SGDLS and CDR2 YYNGEE. V was pared by 0 bases and J by 5 bases, with 15 bases between. CDR3 length equals 15 residues. This chain's CDR3 is CASSVEVWAPHEQYF. CDR3 DNA sequence: TGTGCCAGCAGCGTAGAAGTCTGGGCCCCCCACGAGCAGTACTTC.

The chain links TRBV2 to TRBJ2-1; 10 bases line up with TRBD2. This CDR3 region has 17 residues. In germline, CDR1 is SNHLY, CDR2 FYNNEI. V was clipped by 2 bases and J by 6 bases; unmatched bases: 10. The CDR3 sequence is CASSEHPSGRAANEQFF. In nucleotides, the CDR3 is TGTGCCAGCAGTGAACATCCCAGCGGGAGGGCCGCCAATGAGCAGTTCTTC.

The rearrangement links TRBV28 to TRBJ1-4; TRBD1 might be the D (6 bases). CDR3 length: 14 amino acids. The germline CDR1 and CDR2 sequences are MDHEN and SYDVKM. The V gene lost 9 bases and the J gene lost 5 bases, with 16 bases spanning the gap. Here the CDR3 reads CASCSGGENEKLFF. The CDR3 DNA reads as TGTGCCAGTTGTTCGGGGGGCGAAAATGAAAAACTGTTTTTT.

CDR3 in DNA: TGTGCCAGCAGTTTGGGGACAACCGCGCTCCCCATTCAAGAGACCCAGTACTTC. Its translation: CASSLGTTALPIQETQYF. The chain couples TRBV28 to TRBJ2-5; perhaps TRBD1 as D (6 bases). V was cut by 3 bases and J by 2 bases, with 22 bases left in between. This CDR3 spans 18 amino acids. CDR1 and CDR2 (germline): MDHEN, SYDVKM.

The chain links TRBV11-1 to TRBJ2-2; 12 bases are a match to TRBD1. V was pared by 8 bases and J by 2 bases, with 3 bases of the junction left unmatched. The germline gives CDR1 SGHAT, CDR2 FQDESV (reference sequence). This CDR3 spans 15 amino acids. In nucleotides, the CDR3 is TGTGCCAGCCGGGACAGGGGGCGCAACACCGGGGAGCTGTTTTTT. Encoded protein: CASRDRGRNTGELFF.

The rearrangement joins TRBV30 to TRBJ2-7, with 11 bases fitting TRBD2. CDR1 GTSNPN and CDR2 SVGIG come from the germline V gene (reference sequence). V shed 0 bases, J shed 2 bases, and the junction held 3 bases outside the gene matches. The CDR3 is 15 amino acids. The CDR3 sequence: CAWSVPGLAAYEQYF. CDR3 in DNA: TGTGCCTGGAGTGTACCGGGACTAGCGGCCTACGAGCAGTACTTC. Together with reference TRBV30 and TRBJ2-7, the CDR3 gives the full variable domain: SQTIHQWPATLVQPVGSPLSLECTVEGTSNPNLYWYRQAAGRGLQLLFYSVGIGQISSEVPQNLSASRPQDRQFILSSKKLLLSDSGFYLCAWSVPGLAAYEQYFGPGTRLTVT.